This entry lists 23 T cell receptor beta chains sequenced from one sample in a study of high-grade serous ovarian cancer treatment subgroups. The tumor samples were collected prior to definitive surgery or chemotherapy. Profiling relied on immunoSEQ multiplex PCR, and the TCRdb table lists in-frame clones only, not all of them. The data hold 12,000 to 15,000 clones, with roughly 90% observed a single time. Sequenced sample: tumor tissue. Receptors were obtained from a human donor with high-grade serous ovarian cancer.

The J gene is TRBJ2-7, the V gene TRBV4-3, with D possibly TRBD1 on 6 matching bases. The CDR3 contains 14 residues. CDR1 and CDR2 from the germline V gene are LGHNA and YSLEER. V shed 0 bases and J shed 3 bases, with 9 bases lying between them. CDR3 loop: CASSQEQGNYEQYF. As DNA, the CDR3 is TGCGCCAGCAGCCAAGAACAGGGTAACTACGAGCAGTACTTC.

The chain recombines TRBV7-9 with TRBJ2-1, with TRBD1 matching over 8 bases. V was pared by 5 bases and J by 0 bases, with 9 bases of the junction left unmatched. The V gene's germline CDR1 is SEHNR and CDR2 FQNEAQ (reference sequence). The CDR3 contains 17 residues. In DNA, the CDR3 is TGTGCCAGCAGCGCCCGGACAGGGAGGACCTCCTACAATGAGCAGTTCTTC. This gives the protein CASSARTGRTSYNEQFF.

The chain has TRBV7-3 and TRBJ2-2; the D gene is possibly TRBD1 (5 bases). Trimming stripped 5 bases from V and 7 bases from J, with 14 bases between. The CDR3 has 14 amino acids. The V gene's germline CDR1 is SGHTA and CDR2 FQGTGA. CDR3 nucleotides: TGTGCCAGCAGCCTCAACAGGCAGAGCGGGGAGCTGTTTTTT. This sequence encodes CASSLNRQSGELFF.

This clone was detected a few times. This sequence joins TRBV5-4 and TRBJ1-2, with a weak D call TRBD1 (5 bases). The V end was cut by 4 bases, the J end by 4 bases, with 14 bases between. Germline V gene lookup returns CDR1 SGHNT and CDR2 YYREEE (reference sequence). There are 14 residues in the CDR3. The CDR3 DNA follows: TGTGCCAGCAGCACGACAGTTACTACCTATGGCTACACCTTC. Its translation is CASSTTVTTYGYTF.

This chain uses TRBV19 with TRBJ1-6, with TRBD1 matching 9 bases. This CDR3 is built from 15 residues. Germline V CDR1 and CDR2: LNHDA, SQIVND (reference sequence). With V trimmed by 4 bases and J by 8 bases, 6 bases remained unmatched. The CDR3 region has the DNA TGTGCCAGTAGTACAGGATGGACAGGGGATTCACCCCTCCACTTT. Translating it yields CASSTGWTGDSPLHF.

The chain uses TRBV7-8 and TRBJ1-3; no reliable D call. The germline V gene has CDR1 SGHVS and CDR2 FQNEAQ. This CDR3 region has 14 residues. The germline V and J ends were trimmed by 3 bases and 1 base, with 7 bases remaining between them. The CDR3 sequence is CASSLIVSGNTIYF. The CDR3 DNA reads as TGTGCCAGCAGCTTGATTGTGTCTGGAAACACCATATATTTT.

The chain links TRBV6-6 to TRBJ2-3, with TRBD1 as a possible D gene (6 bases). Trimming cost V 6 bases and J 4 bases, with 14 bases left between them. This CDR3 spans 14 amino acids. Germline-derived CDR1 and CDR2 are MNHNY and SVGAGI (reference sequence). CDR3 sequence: CASSGQSLPDTQYF. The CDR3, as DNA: TGTGCCAGCAGCGGACAGTCTCTCCCAGATACGCAGTATTTT.

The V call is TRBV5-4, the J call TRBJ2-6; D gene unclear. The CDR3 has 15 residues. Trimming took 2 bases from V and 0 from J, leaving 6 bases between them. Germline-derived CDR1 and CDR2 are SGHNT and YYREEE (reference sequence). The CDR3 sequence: CASSFFGSGANVLTF. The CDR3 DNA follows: TGTGCCAGCAGCTTCTTCGGCTCTGGGGCCAACGTCCTGACTTTC.

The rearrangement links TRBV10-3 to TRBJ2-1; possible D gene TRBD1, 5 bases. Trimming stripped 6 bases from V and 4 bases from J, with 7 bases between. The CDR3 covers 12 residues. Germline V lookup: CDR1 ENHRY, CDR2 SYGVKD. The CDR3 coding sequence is TGTGCCATCAGAAACAGGTACAATGAGCAGTTCTTC. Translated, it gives CAIRNRYNEQFF.

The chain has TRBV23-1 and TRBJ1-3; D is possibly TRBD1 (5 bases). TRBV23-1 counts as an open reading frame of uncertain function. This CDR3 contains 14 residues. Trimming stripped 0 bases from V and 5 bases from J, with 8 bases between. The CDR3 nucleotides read TGCGCCAGCAGTCAATCTGCAGGGCGAAACACCATATATTTT. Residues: CASSQSAGRNTIYF.

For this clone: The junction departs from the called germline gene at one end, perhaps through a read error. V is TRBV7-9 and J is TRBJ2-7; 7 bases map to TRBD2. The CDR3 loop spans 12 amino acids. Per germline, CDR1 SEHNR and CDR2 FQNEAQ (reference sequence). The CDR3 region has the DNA TGTGCCAGCAGCTTGGGGGGGATGCCAGCCGCTTTC. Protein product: CASSLGGMPAAF.

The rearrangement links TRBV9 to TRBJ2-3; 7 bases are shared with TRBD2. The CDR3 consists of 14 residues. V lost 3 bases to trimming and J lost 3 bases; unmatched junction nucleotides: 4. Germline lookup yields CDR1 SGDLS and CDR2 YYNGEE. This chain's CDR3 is CASSERGVTDTQYF. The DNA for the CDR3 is TGTGCCAGCAGCGAACGGGGGGTTACAGATACGCAGTATTTT.

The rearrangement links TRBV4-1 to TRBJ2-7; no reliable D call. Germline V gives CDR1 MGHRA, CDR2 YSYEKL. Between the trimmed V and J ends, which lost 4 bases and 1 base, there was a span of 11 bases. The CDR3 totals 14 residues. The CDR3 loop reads CASSPAPGSYEQYF. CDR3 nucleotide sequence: TGCGCCAGCAGCCCTGCCCCAGGATCCTACGAGCAGTACTTC.

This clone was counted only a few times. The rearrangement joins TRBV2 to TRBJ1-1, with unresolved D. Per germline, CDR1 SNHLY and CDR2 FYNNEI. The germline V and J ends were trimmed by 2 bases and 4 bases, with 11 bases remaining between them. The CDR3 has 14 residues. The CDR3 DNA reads TGTGCCAGCAGTGAAAGGGTGGTAAGCACTGAAGCTTTCTTT. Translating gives CASSERVVSTEAFF.

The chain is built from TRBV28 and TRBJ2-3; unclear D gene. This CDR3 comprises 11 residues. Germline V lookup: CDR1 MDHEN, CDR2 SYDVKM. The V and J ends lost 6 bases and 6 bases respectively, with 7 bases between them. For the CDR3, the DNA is TGTGCCAGCAGCGTCGTGGATACGCAGTATTTT. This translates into CASSVVDTQYF.

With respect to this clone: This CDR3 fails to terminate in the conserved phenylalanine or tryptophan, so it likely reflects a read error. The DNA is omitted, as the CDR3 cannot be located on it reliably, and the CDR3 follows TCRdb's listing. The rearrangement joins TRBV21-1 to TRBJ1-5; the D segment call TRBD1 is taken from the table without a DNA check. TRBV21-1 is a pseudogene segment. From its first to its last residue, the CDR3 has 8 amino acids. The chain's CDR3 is CASSKDRL.

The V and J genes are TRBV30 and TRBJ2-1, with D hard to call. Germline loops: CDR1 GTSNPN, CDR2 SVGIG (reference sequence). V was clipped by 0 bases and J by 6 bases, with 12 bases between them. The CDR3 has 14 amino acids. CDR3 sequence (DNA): TGTGCCTGGAGTGTAGGGTTACCGCTCAATGAGCAGTTCTTC. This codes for CAWSVGLPLNEQFF.

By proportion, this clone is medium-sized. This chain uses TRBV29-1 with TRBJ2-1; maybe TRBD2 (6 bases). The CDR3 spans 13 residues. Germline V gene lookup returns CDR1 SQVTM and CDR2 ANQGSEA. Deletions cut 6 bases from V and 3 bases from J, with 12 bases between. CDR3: CSVPGTDYNEQFF. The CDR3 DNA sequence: TGCAGCGTCCCCGGGACTGACTACAATGAGCAGTTCTTC.

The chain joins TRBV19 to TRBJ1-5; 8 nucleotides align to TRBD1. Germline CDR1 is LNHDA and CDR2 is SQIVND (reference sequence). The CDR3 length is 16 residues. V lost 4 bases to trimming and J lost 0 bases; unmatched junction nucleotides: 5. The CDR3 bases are TGTGCCAGTAGTACGCCGGACAGGGCTAGCAATCAGCCCCAGCATTTT. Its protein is CASSTPDRASNQPQHF.

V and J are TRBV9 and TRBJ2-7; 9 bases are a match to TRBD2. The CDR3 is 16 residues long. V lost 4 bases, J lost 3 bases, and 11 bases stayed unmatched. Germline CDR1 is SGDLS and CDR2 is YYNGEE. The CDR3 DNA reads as TGTGCCAGCAGCCCCCGTCCTAGCGGGGTCGACTACGAGCAGTACTTC. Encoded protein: CASSPRPSGVDYEQYF.

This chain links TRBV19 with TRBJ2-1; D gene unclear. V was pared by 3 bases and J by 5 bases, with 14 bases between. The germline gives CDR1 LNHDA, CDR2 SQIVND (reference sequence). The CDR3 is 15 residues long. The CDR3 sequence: CASSIGPLEHNEQFF. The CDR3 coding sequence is TGTGCCAGTAGTATTGGGCCCCTGGAGCACAATGAGCAGTTCTTC.

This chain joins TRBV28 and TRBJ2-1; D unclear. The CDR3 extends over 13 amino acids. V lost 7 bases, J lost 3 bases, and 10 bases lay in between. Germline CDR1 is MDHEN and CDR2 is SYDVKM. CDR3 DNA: TGTGCCAGCACCCTCTACCGCTACAATGAGCAGTTCTTC. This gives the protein CASTLYRYNEQFF.

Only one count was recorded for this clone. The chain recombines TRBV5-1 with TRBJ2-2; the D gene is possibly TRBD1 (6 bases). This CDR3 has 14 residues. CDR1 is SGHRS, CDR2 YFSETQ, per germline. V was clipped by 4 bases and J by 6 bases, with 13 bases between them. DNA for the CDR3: TGCGCCAGCAGCCCTAGACAGGCCGCCGGGGAGCTGTTTTTT. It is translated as CASSPRQAAGELFF.